This record concerns one T cell receptor beta chain sequence. This clone is a singleton in its sample. The antigen it binds to is not known. No base quality values were provided; no much bigger clone lies one nucleotide off. The time point label here, explained by the study, means: baseline before first vaccination. Vaccinee samples were obtained from the UK trials COV001 and COV002, which included a single-blind randomized controlled phase 2/3 trial of AZD1222 (ChAdOx1 nCoV-19) in healthy adults. For TCRbeta chain sequencing, PBMC samples were collected from trial participants at day 0 and at day 28 after the second dose. The CDR3 numbers 13 residues from cysteine through phenylalanine. CDR3 DNA only is kept here, 39 bases in frame from base 1. The germline V gene (reference sequence) yields MNHNY for CDR1 and SVGAGI for CDR2. Germline trimming: 10 bases from V, 1 base from J; junction bases outside gene matches: 4.

This sample was taken from a study of T cell responses to AZD1222 COVID-19 vaccine listed by TCRdb under 2021. Regarding the complete study: AZD1222 recipients with second doses at about 4 weeks or about 12 weeks were pooled, because spike-specific TCR depth and breadth did not differ between schedules. A total of under 250 trial participants underwent TCR sequencing, of whom some 200 had received two doses of AZD1222 and about 25 had received two doses of the MenACWY control vaccine. Trial participants were enrolled into age subgroups of 18-55, 56-69 and 70-plus years, which contained 148, 28 and 57 TCR-sequenced participants, respectively. The study at large found these results: Spike-specific TCR breadth and depth rose significantly after two AZD1222 doses compared with day 0 and with MenACWY recipients. Conclusions about previously exposed vaccinees are limited because only five to seven AZD1222 recipients were SARS-CoV-2 seropositive at baseline. The 56-69-year group was small, and its depth increase did not reach significance, likely because of low power. Reportedly, close to half of the unique spike-specific TCRs recognized epitopes lying outside the regions that are mutated in the B.1.351 and B.1.1.7 variants. Participants were mostly white British, with more females than males. The authors suggested clonal diversity may have been underestimated. The whole spike protein was spanned by vaccine-associated CD4 TCRs, and dominant responses were seen in regions 160-218 and 743-854. Because no samples from the day 14 peak response were available, repertoires could be characterized only after the peak T cell response.

The CDR3 regions of human TCRbeta chains were analyzed by immunosequencing. The paper's data handling went like this. TCRs in the repertoires were matched against a reference library of SARS-CoV-2-specific TCRs that had been generated with the MIRA antigen-specificity platform. Breadth meant the fraction of unique TCRs that were SARS-CoV-2-associated, whereas depth meant the fraction of total T cells that were SARS-CoV-2-associated. Using the MIRA data, every spike-specific TCR was mapped to the spike region that the TCR reacted to and assigned to either a CD4 or a CD8 class. Log10-transformed breadth and depth values were compared by one-way ANOVA with Sidak's multiple comparisons tests. TCRdb retrieved this table from immuneACCESS and kept in-frame rearrangements only. Not all clones are present; in checked studies, unresolved V genes account for under half, and no reason is known for the remainder. The D gene and trimming were derived from the DNA, and the V and J assignments and clone size from that table. This sample gives almost 35,000 clones in total; 70% to 90% of them show up just once. Jointly, the top ten make up approximately 7% of the sample.

This sample comprised peripheral blood, obtained on day 0 of AZD1222 vaccination. The sequence derives from an adult in good health. The sequence is built from TRBV6-6 and TRBJ1-2; TRBD1 aligns with 9 central bases. The CDR3 region has the sequence CAIWTGVNYGYTF. The DNA is TGTGCCATCTGGACAGGGGTTAACTATGGCTACACCTTC.